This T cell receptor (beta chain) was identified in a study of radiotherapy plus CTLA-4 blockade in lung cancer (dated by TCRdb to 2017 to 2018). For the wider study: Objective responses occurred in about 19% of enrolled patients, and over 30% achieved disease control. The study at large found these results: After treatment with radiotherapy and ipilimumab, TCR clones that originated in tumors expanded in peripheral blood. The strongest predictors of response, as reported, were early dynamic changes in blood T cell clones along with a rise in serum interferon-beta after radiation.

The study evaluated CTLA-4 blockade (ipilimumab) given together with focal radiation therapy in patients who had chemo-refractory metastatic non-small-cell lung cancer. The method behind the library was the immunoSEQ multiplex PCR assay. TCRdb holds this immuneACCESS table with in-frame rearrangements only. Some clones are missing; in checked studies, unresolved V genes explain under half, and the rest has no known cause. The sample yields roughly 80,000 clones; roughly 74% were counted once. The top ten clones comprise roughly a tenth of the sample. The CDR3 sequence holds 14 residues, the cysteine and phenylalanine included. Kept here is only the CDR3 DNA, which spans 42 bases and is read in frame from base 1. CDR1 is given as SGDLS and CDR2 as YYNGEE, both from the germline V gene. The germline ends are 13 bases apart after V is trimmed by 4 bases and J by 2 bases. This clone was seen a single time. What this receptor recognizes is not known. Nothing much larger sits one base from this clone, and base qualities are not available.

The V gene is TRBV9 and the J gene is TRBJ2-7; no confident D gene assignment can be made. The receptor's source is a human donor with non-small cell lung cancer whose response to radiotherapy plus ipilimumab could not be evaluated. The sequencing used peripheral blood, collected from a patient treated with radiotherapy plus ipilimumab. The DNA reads TGTGCCAGCAGCCTCAGATTTGAGGCCTACGAGCAGTACTTC. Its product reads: CASSLRFEAYEQYF.